Following are 32 T cell receptor beta chains from one sample sequenced in a study of tumor-infiltrating lymphocytes in primary liver carcinoma. From about 490 ng of total RNA, TCR beta-specific cDNA was reverse-transcribed using a constant-region primer. Each TCR beta library was derived from three nested multiplex PCR rounds that employed slightly modified ARM-PCR. The opening two PCR rounds, ten to eleven cycles each, paired TRBV1-TRBV30 forward primers with a C-beta reverse primer. TCRdb reprocessed the multiplex PCR reads with MiXCR, giving one entry per CDR3 protein. The repertoire holds around 190,000 distinct CDR3 sequences, about 82% seen once, with 15% to 20% in the top ten. Bulk tissue was left unsorted, and RNA and DNA were co-extracted from roughly 20-30 mg of it. The sequenced sample was tumor tissue from primary liver carcinoma. Receptor source: a man in his forties with primary liver carcinoma and hepatitis B virus infection.

This chain joins TRBV4-3 and TRBJ1-2; perhaps TRBD1 as D (6 bases). The V end was cut by 4 bases, the J end by 6 bases, with 18 bases between. The CDR3 length is 15 residues. Germline CDR1 is LGHNA and CDR2 is YSLEER. CDR3 region: CASSRDTRGPHGYTF. Written as DNA, the CDR3 is TGCGCCAGCAGCCGGGATACGCGGGGGCCTCATGGCTACACCTTC.

A word on this clonotype: It may be a read error: a sequence one base away is much more abundant. This sequence joins TRBV5-1 and TRBJ2-6; maybe TRBD2 (5 bases). CDR1 is SGHRS and CDR2 is YFSETQ in the germline V gene. The CDR3 contains 17 residues. Here the CDR3 reads CASNLDSPSAGANVLTF. DNA of the CDR3: TGCGCCAGCAACTTGGACTCACCTTCCGCTGGGGCCAACGTCCTGACTTTC.

Regarding this clonotype: An end of the junction differs from the germline gene, which may be a read error. J is TRBJ2-7 and V is TRBV28, with 10 nucleotides matching TRBD2. CDR1 is MDHEN and CDR2 is SYDVKM in the germline V gene. The CDR3 runs 16 residues. CDR3 amino acids: CASSLSTSGMLREKYF. In DNA form, the CDR3 reads TGTGCCAGCAGTTTAAGTACTAGCGGGATGTTGCGCGAGAAGTACTTC.

Comment on this clonotype: Relative to the germline gene, one junction end is altered; a read error may explain this. The gene calls are TRBV6-1 and TRBJ2-3, with D tentatively TRBD1 or TRBD2 (7 bases each). This CDR3 is 15 amino acids long. Looked up from germline, CDR1 is MNHNS and CDR2 is SASEGT. CDR3: CVSSSGDSSTYTQYF. The CDR3 region has the DNA TGTGTCAGCAGCAGCGGGGACAGTAGCACATATACGCAGTATTTT.

Comment on this clonotype: Relative to the germline gene, one junction end is altered; a read error may explain this. The chain combines TRBV6-1 with TRBJ1-5, with a tentative D call TRBD1 (6 bases). The CDR3 loop spans 13 amino acids. The germline V gene encodes CDR1 MNHNS and CDR2 SASEGT. The CDR3 DNA reads TGTGGCAGCAGTGCACAGGGTAATCAGCCCCAGCATTTT. Its translation: CGSSAQGNQPQHF.

The CDR3 nucleotides read TGCAGCACGTTCGGATCCGACCAAGAGACCCAGTTCTTC. Translating gives CSTFGSDQETQFF. The chain uses TRBV29-1 and TRBJ2-5; D not resolved. The end of the DNA aligns better with TRBJ2-1, so the J call may be wrong. The V gene's germline CDR1 is SQVTM and CDR2 ANQGSEA. CDR3 length: 13 amino acids.

This clonotype came up many times. This chain uses TRBV11-2 with TRBJ2-7, with 8 bases lining up with TRBD1. V was pared by 4 bases and J by 0 bases, with 17 bases of the junction left unmatched. Germline V gene lookup returns CDR1 SGHAT and CDR2 FQNNGV. The length of the CDR3 is 19 residues. The CDR3 coding sequence is TGTGCCAGCAGCTCCGGTATCAGGACAGGGTCCAAACTCTCCTACGAGCAGTACTTC. The encoded protein is CASSSGIRTGSKLSYEQYF. Full variable domain (outside the CDR3, taken from reference TRBV11-2 and TRBJ2-7): EAGVAQSPRYKIIEKRQSVAFWCNPISGHATLYWYQQILGQGPKLLIQFQNNGVVDDSQLPKDRFSAERLKGVDSTLKIQPAKLEDSAVYLCASSSGIRTGSKLSYEQYFGPGTRLTVT.

This clonotype is a singleton in its sample. No conserved phenylalanine or tryptophan is present at the end of the CDR3, so a read error is the likely explanation. CDR3 in amino acids: CASSLRDRAHEQYL. CDR3 sequence (DNA): TGTGCCAGCAGTCTCCGGGACAGGGCTCACGAGCAGTACCTC. The chain employs TRBV6-2 or TRBV6-3 and TRBJ2-7, with 9 bases aligning to TRBD1. Unmatched junction bases numbered 7, after V lost 5 bases and J lost 5 bases. CDR1 is MNHEY, CDR2 SVGEGT, per germline. The CDR3 is 14 amino acids.

Concerning this clonotype itself: This clone may be a read error of a much larger clone one base away. The rearrangement joins TRBV5-5 to TRBJ2-3; 8 positions match TRBD1. The germline V gene has CDR1 SGHKS and CDR2 YYEKEE (reference sequence). The CDR3 spans 14 residues. The CDR3 DNA sequence: TGTACCAGCACCTGGGGACAGGAGAGGTTGACGCAGTATTTT. This sequence encodes CTSTWGQERLTQYF. The complete variable domain, with remaining parts taken from reference TRBV5-5 and TRBJ2-3, reads DAGVTQSPTHLIKTRGQQVTLRCSPISGHKSVSWYQQVLGQGPQFIFQYYEKEERGRGNFPDRFSARQFPNYSSELNVNALLLGDSALYLCTSTWGQERLTQYFGPGTRLTVL.

With respect to this clonotype: The junction does not match germline at one end; this may be a read error. This rearrangement joins TRBV11-2 to TRBJ2-2, with D possibly matching TRBD2 (6 bases). Germline CDR1 is SGHAT and CDR2 is FQNNGV. The CDR3 sequence is 14 residues long. CDR3 sequence (DNA): TGTGCCAGCAGCAAGAGCGGGTGCCCGGGGGAACTGTTTTTT. It is translated as CASSKSGCPGELFF.

This clonotype has a single count. The CDR3 nucleotides are TGTGCCAGCAGATGGACTAGTGGTTCGGGGGGCACAGATACGCAGTATTTT. Translation: CASRWTSGSGGTDTQYF. The chain joins TRBV7-2 to TRBJ2-3, with 7 bases matching TRBD2. CDR1 is SGHTA, CDR2 FQGNSA, per germline. Trimming at V came to 6 bases and at J to 1 base, leaving 13 bases not matched to a gene. The CDR3 is made up of 17 amino acids.

Remarks on this clonotype: A much larger clonotype is one base distant, so this may be a read error. The genes are TRBV5-1 and TRBJ2-7; D could derive from TRBD1 or TRBD2 (5 bases each). This CDR3 region has 15 residues. Germline lookup yields CDR1 SGHRS and CDR2 YFSETQ. V was trimmed by 4 bases and J by 2 bases, leaving 16 bases between them. In DNA form, the CDR3 reads TGCGCCAGCAGCGGGTCGTTGCAGGGACCCTACGAGCAGTACTTC. Its protein is CASSGSLQGPYEQYF.

V is TRBV12-3 or TRBV12-4 and J is TRBJ2-7; 10 positions agree with TRBD2. This CDR3 has 14 residues. V lost 3 bases to trimming and J lost 7 bases; unmatched junction nucleotides: 6. The CDR3 sequence: CASSLLAGGQEQYF. Here the CDR3 DNA reads TGTGCCAGCAGTTTGTTAGCGGGAGGCCAGGAGCAGTACTTC.

Turning to this clonotype: Relative to the germline gene, one junction end is altered; a read error may explain this. This chain joins TRBV12-3 or TRBV12-4 and TRBJ2-7, with 7 bases lining up with TRBD1. CDR3 length: 15 amino acids. Here the CDR3 DNA reads TGTGCCAGCACTCCCGAGGACAGGCCTTCCTACGAGCACTACTTC. It specifies CASTPEDRPSYEHYF.

Of note for this clonotype: Since no conserved phenylalanine or tryptophan closes the CDR3, a read error is the likely cause. The rearrangement joins TRBV7-2 to TRBJ2-2; no reliable D call. Germline CDR1 and CDR2: SGHTA and FQGNSA. The CDR3 extends over 15 amino acids. In nucleotides, the CDR3 is TGTGTCAGCAGCTTATTATCTGTTAACACCGGGGAGCTGTTTTGT. Amino acids: CVSSLLSVNTGELFC.

As for this clonotype: At one end the junction does not follow the germline gene, possibly because of a read error. The rearrangement uses TRBV28 and TRBJ1-5; 7 bases match TRBD1. The CDR3 contains 12 residues. In germline, CDR1 is MDHEN, CDR2 SYDVKM. CDR3 region: CTTRAGGQPHHF. Here the CDR3 DNA reads TGTACCACCAGGGCAGGGGGGCAGCCCCATCATTTT.

This clonotype was picked up many times. The rearrangement uses TRBV12-3 or TRBV12-4 and TRBJ1-1; possibly TRBD1 for D (5 bases). The CDR3 runs 13 residues. V was trimmed by 6 bases and J by 5 bases, leaving 13 bases between them. The CDR3 DNA sequence: TGTGCCAGCAGCTCTTCAGGGTTGACTGAAGCTTTCTTT. Translation gives CASSSSGLTEAFF.

This clonotype was seen a handful of times. This may be a read error: a much more frequent sequence differs by one nucleotide. V and J are TRBV12-5 and TRBJ2-2; D unresolved. The CDR3 loop spans 13 amino acids. Germline V gene sequence: CDR1 LGHNT, CDR2 FRNRAP. Written as DNA, the CDR3 is TGTGCTAATGGTTTAGGGAACACCGGGGAGCTGTTTTTT. Translating gives CANGLGNTGELFF.

The chain combines TRBV10-3 with TRBJ2-7, with D unclear. The CDR3 contains 16 residues. V was cut by 4 bases and J by 0 bases, with 16 bases left in between. The germline gives CDR1 ENHRY, CDR2 SYGVKD. This CDR3 reads CAISVSSGGNSYEQYF. CDR3 DNA sequence: TGTGCCATCAGTGTGTCGTCCGGCGGAAACTCCTACGAGCAGTACTTC.

Details on this clonotype: An end of the junction does not agree with germline; a read error may underlie this. The rearrangement links TRBV6-2 or TRBV6-3 to TRBJ2-7; D not certain. The length of the CDR3 is 14 residues. CDR1 and CDR2 from the germline V gene are MNHEY and SVGEGT. As DNA, the CDR3 is TGTGTCAGCAGTTACGGGCATGAGATCTACGAGCAGTACTTC. Translating it yields CVSSYGHEIYEQYF.

Points on this clonotype: The junction does not match germline at one end; this may be a read error. V usage is TRBV29-1 and J usage is TRBJ2-1, with 9 nucleotides matching TRBD2. This CDR3 has 15 residues. Looked up from germline, CDR1 is SQVTM and CDR2 is ANQGSEA. The CDR3 protein is CSVGLADGFYNEQLF. CDR3 sequence (DNA): TGCAGCGTTGGACTAGCGGACGGGTTCTACAATGAGCAGTTGTTC.

This clonotype was found once. One end of the junction varies from germline; a read error may be responsible. The gene calls are TRBV11-2 and TRBJ2-5; possibly TRBD1 or TRBD2 for D (6 bases each). The CDR3 totals 14 residues. Looked up from germline, CDR1 is SGHAT and CDR2 is FQNNGV. The CDR3 coding sequence is TGTGCCGGCAGCTTCAACGGGGGACATGAGACCCAGTACTTC. Translating gives CAGSFNGGHETQYF.

With respect to this clonotype: It is unclear where the CDR3 begins or ends on the DNA, so no DNA is shown, and the CDR3 is as TCRdb lists it. The V and J genes are TRBV12-3 or TRBV12-4 and TRBJ2-3; the table's D call of TRBD2 was not tested on the DNA. The CDR3 spans 15 amino acids, including both terminal residues. CDR3 residues: CASRVAGGSTDIQFF.

Points on this clonotype: Compared with germline, one end of the junction differs, possibly owing to a read error. The V call is TRBV29-1, the J call TRBJ2-5; tentative D call: TRBD2 (6 bases). The CDR3 covers 11 residues. The germline CDR1 and CDR2 sequences are SQVTM and ANQGSEA. The CDR3 reads CRVEDMEGQYF. CDR3 nucleotide sequence: TGCAGAGTTGAAGATATGGAGGGCCAGTACTTC.

For this clonotype: Likely a read error: the CDR3 ends without its conserved phenylalanine or tryptophan. The V gene is TRBV11-3, the J gene TRBJ2-3, with 7 bases fitting TRBD2. The germline V gene encodes CDR1 SGHNT and CDR2 YENEEA. CDR3 size: 16 residues. CDR3 sequence reads: CASSLDSGTITDTQYY. As DNA, the CDR3 is TGTGCCAGCAGTTTAGACAGCGGGACTATAACAGATACGCAGTATTAT.

Note on this clonotype: This may be a read error, as it is one base from a much larger clone. This chain connects TRBV5-1 to TRBJ2-5; possible D gene TRBD2, 5 bases. The CDR3 extends over 15 amino acids. The germline V gene encodes CDR1 SGHRS and CDR2 YFSETQ. Trimming left V 5 bases short and J 5 bases short, with 19 bases between. The DNA for the CDR3 is TGCGCCAGCAGATCTTCGGGGATTAGCGAGGAGACCCAGTACTTC. Residues: CASRSSGISEETQYF.

This clonotype was counted only a few times. The rearrangement uses TRBV11-2 and TRBJ2-5, with D perhaps TRBD1 (6 bases). V was cut by 5 bases and J by 7 bases, with 20 bases left in between. Looked up from germline, CDR1 is SGHAT and CDR2 is FQNNGV. CDR3 length: 15 residues. Written as DNA, the CDR3 is TGTGCCAGCAGCCCCCGATCAGCCCCAGGGGCGACCCAGTACTTC. Residues: CASSPRSAPGATQYF.

Comments on this clonotype: Relative to the germline gene, one junction end is altered; a read error may explain this. V usage is TRBV14 and J usage is TRBJ2-1; 8 nucleotides line up with TRBD2. The end of the DNA fits TRBJ2-7 better, so the J call may be wrong. The germline gives CDR1 SGHDN, CDR2 FVKESK. The CDR3 has 16 amino acids. The CDR3 sequence is CVSSAVAGWVNNEQYF. The CDR3 nucleotides are TGTGTCAGCAGTGCTGTAGCGGGATGGGTAAACAATGAGCAGTACTTC.

Notes on this clonotype: The final CDR3 position lacks the conserved phenylalanine or tryptophan, pointing to a likely read error. The DNA is omitted, as the CDR3 cannot be located on it reliably, and the CDR3 follows TCRdb's listing. V and J are TRBV30 and TRBJ2-7. The CDR3 is 12 residues long, counting both termini. Germline V gene lookup returns CDR1 GTSNPN and CDR2 SVGIG (reference sequence). The CDR3 spells CAWNNETYEQYL.

The rearrangement links TRBV6-2 or TRBV6-3 to TRBJ2-1; D not certain. The CDR3 runs to 14 residues. Deletions cut 6 bases from V and 8 bases from J, with 17 bases between. Germline V lookup: CDR1 MNHEY, CDR2 SVGEGT. The CDR3 sequence: CASSSDTNSHEQFF. The CDR3, as DNA: TGTGCCAGCAGCTCCGACACGAATAGTCATGAGCAGTTCTTC.

The chain links TRBV30 to TRBJ2-4, with a possible D match to TRBD2 (6 bases). Germline V CDR1 and CDR2: GTSNPN, SVGIG (reference sequence). The CDR3 covers 14 residues. V was cut by 5 bases and J by 3 bases, with 14 bases left in between. The CDR3 DNA sequence: TGTGCCTGGGAGGGAAGGGAGGTCAAAAACATTCAGTACTTC. Residues: CAWEGREVKNIQYF. Filled out from reference TRBV30 and TRBJ2-4, the complete variable domain reads SQTIHQWPATLVQPVGSPLSLECTVEGTSNPNLYWYRQAAGRGLQLLFYSVGIGQISSEVPQNLSASRPQDRQFILSSKKLLLSDSGFYLCAWEGREVKNIQYFGAGTRLSVL.

V usage is TRBV6-1 and J usage is TRBJ1-4, with D uncertain. Germline-derived CDR1 and CDR2 are MNHNS and SASEGT. The CDR3 is 20 residues long. V lost 4 bases to trimming and J lost 3 bases, with 27 bases between them. Written as DNA, the CDR3 is TGTGCCAGCAGTGCGTTTCTTTTCGGGGTAGCATTTACTGCTAATGAAAAACTGTTTTTT. Residues: CASSAFLFGVAFTANEKLFF.